The next 4 T cell receptor beta chains were all read from a single sample in a study of blood T cells in healthy people across ages. PCR was performed a second time for roughly 7 to 12 cycles using a sample-barcoded 5' primer and a J-beta primer mix. TCRdb used MiXCR to reprocess the 5' RACE reads, holding one entry per CDR3 protein. The profile shows more than 900,000 distinct CDR3 sequences, 25% to 35% of them singletons. This sample also appeared in a second study, on T cells of mothers and their children.

The sequenced material came from blood. Every receptor here comes from a woman aged 40 to 49 in good health.

With regard to this clonotype: A read error is possible here, since a much larger clone lies one base away. V usage is TRBV20-1 and J usage is TRBJ2-1; 14 positions agree with TRBD2. Matching the DNA end better, TRBJ2-7 makes the J call doubtful. In germline, CDR1 is DFQATT, CDR2 SNEGSKA (reference sequence). The CDR3 covers 17 residues. The chain's CDR3 is CSASAFGTSGGYNEQYF. CDR3 DNA sequence: TGCAGTGCTAGCGCCTTCGGGACTAGCGGGGGCTACAATGAGCAGTACTTC.

This clonotype has a handful of counts. The gene calls are TRBV28 and TRBJ2-3, with D perhaps TRBD1 or TRBD2 (6 bases each). Trimming removed 2 bases at V and 3 bases at J, with 9 bases between. This CDR3 is 14 amino acids long. Germline values: CDR1 MDHEN, CDR2 SYDVKM. The CDR3 reads CASSLRGLTDTQYF. CDR3 bases: TGTGCCAGCAGTTTACGGGGGCTGACAGATACGCAGTATTTT.

Turning to this clonotype: One junction end disagrees with the germline gene, perhaps due to a read error. V is TRBV28 and J is TRBJ1-2, with D possibly being TRBD1 (5 bases). The CDR3 is 13 residues long. Germline-derived CDR1 and CDR2 are MDHEN and SYDVKM. CDR3 amino acids: CAGRVDTLYGYTF. The CDR3 DNA sequence: TGTGCCGGCAGGGTAGACACCCTATATGGCTACACCTTC.

The table lists this clonotype with many counts. The junction departs from the called germline gene at one end, perhaps through a read error. V is TRBV12-3 or TRBV12-4 and J is TRBJ2-7; D is uncertain. CDR3 length: 13 residues. The CDR3 coding sequence is TGTGCCAGTAGTTTAGGTGCCAACTACGAGCAGTACTTC. This gives the protein CASSLGANYEQYF.